The 7 T cell receptor beta chains listed next were all sequenced from one sample in a study of T-cell reconstitution after alpha-beta-depleted transplantation in children. TCRbeta library preparation incorporated unique molecular identifiers. One entry per CDR3 protein results from TCRdb running MiXCR on the PCR reads. The sample includes about 580,000 distinct CDR3 sequences, 20% to 25% seen only once; the top ten take around an eighth. This specimen was PBMCs, mostly from graft donor cells, taken 360 days after TCRalphabeta/CD19-depleted stem cell transplant. The origin of the receptors is a boy younger than two who had a stem cell transplant for acute myeloid leukemia, so the T cells may come from the graft donor.

The genes are TRBV12-3 or TRBV12-4 and TRBJ1-6, with 9 nucleotides matching TRBD1. This CDR3 has 15 amino acids. J lost 11 bases, V lost 6 bases, and 11 bases had no gene match. In DNA, the CDR3 is TGTGCCAGCAGACTCGGGACAGGGAAAATTGCACCCCTCCACTTT. Translated, it gives CASRLGTGKIAPLHF.

This chain joins TRBV12-3 or TRBV12-4 and TRBJ1-5; no definite D call. With 2 bases removed from V and 6 bases from J, the gap between germline ends came to 20 bases. The CDR3 runs 17 residues. The CDR3 protein is CASSLLGVEQVSQPQHF. As DNA, the CDR3 is TGTGCCAGCAGTTTACTTGGGGTCGAGCAAGTGAGTCAGCCCCAGCATTTT.

This clonotype has more than one count but fewer than ten. This chain links TRBV20-1 with TRBJ2-7; D is uncertain. Germline loops: CDR1 DFQATT, CDR2 SNEGSKA (reference sequence). This CDR3 comprises 16 residues. With 1 base removed from V and 3 bases from J, the gap between germline ends came to 19 bases. This CDR3 reads CSARVGGRRSNYEQYF. DNA for the CDR3: TGCAGTGCTAGAGTCGGTGGCAGGCGGTCTAACTACGAGCAGTACTTC.

The chain recombines TRBV6-1 with TRBJ2-1; 7 bases align to TRBD1. Germline assignment: CDR1 MNHNS and CDR2 SASEGT. J gave up 7 bases and V 8 bases, and 11 bases lay outside the gene matches. CDR3 length: 14 amino acids. CDR3 in amino acids: CASQLTGAGNEQFF. The DNA of the CDR3 is TGTGCCAGCCAATTAACAGGGGCTGGAAATGAGCAGTTCTTC.

J is TRBJ2-3 and V is TRBV6-5, with D perhaps given as TRBD1 or TRBD2 (6 bases each). This CDR3 has 17 residues. From germline, CDR1 is MNHEY and CDR2 SVGAGI. V lost 2 bases and J 3 bases, leaving 18 bases between the germline ends. DNA for the CDR3: TGTGCCAGCAGTTACCGTGAGGGGGGCGCGGTGACAGATACGCAGTATTTT. This codes for CASSYREGGAVTDTQYF.

The V and J genes are TRBV12-3 or TRBV12-4 and TRBJ2-7; 9 bases line up with TRBD1. The V and J ends lost 3 bases and 4 bases, in that order; junction bases with no gene match: 7. This CDR3 has 15 residues. The CDR3 bases are TGTGCCAGCAGTTTCGGCCGGGACAGGGCTTACGAGCAGTACTTC. It specifies CASSFGRDRAYEQYF.

This clonotype was recorded many times. The rearrangement links TRBV9 to TRBJ2-4; D is perhaps TRBD1 (6 bases). The V end was cut by 6 bases, the J end by 0 bases, with 31 bases between. Germline V gene lookup returns CDR1 SGDLS and CDR2 YYNGEE. The CDR3 is 21 amino acids. The CDR3 region is CASNIGAKGDRILLAKNIQYF. In DNA form, the CDR3 reads TGTGCCAGCAATATAGGGGCGAAGGGCGACAGGATATTATTAGCCAAAAACATTCAGTACTTC.